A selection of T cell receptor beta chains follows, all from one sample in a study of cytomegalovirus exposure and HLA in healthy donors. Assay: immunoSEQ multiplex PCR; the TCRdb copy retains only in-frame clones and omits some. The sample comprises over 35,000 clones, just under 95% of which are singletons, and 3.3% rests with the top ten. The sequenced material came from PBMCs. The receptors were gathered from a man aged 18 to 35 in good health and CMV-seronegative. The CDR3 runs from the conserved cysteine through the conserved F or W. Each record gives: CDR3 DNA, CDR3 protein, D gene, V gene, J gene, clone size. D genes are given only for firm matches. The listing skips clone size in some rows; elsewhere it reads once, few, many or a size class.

TGTGCCAGCAGCGCTCAGGGGGCCGGGGGCACTGAAGCTTTCTTT	CASSAQGAGGTEAFF	TRBD1	TRBV7-3	TRBJ1-1	once
TGTGCCAGTAGTTTCCCGGGACTAGGCCAAGGGGAGCAGTACTTC	CASSFPGLGQGEQYF	TRBD2	TRBV19	TRBJ2-7	.
TGTGCCATCACACAGGGCGATTACGAGCAGTACTTC	CAITQGDYEQYF	.	TRBV10-3	TRBJ2-7	.
TGCGCCAGCAGCTTGGGGGGGGACAGGGGGAGCTCCTACAATGAGCAGTTCTTC	CASSLGGDRGSSYNEQFF	TRBD1	TRBV5-1	TRBJ2-1	.
TGTGCCAGTAGTTCGTCGGACTCTTACAATGAAAAACTGTTTTTT	CASSSSDSYNEKLFF	.	TRBV19	TRBJ1-4	.
TGCGCCAGCGGGCTACGTGGGGCCCAATCCTACAATGAGCAGTTCTTC	CASGLRGAQSYNEQFF	.	TRBV5-1	TRBJ2-1	once
TGTGCCAGTAGTATAGGACTAGCGGGAGTCGTCGGGGAGCTGTTTTTT	CASSIGLAGVVGELFF	TRBD2	TRBV19	TRBJ2-2	.
TGTGCCAGCAGCGTAGTTGGGACAGGGGGGGGCTATGGCTACACCTTC	CASSVVGTGGGYGYTF	TRBD1	TRBV9	TRBJ1-2	.
TGCGCCAGCAGCTTGAGGGGGCGGGGAACCGGGGAGCTGTTTTTT	CASSLRGRGTGELFF	.	TRBV5-1	TRBJ2-2	.
TGTGCCAGTAGTATTCAGGGTTTTTCAATTGTTGAGCAGTTCTTC	CASSIQGFSIVEQFF	.	TRBV19	TRBJ2-1	.
TGTGCCAGCAGCTTGTACTATTACAATGAGCAGTTCTTC	CASSLYYYNEQFF	.	TRBV5-4	TRBJ2-1	.
TGCGCCAGCAGCTTGGGCGGGGTAGCGGGCTATTACGAGCAGTACTTC	CASSLGGVAGYYEQYF	TRBD2	TRBV5-1	TRBJ2-7	.
TGCGCCAGCAGCTTGGGTTCTAGCGGGGGGCAAGAGACCCAGTACTTC	CASSLGSSGGQETQYF	TRBD2	TRBV5-1	TRBJ2-5	.
TGTGCCAGCAGCTACAGGGGCGGAGATACTGAAGCTTTCTTT	CASSYRGGDTEAFF	TRBD1	TRBV27	TRBJ1-1	.
TGTGCCAGCAGCTTGGTTGGGCAGGCCTGGGGCGGAACGTACGAGCAGTACTTC	CASSLVGQAWGGTYEQYF	.	TRBV5-6	TRBJ2-7	.
TGTGCCAGCAGCGGGGACAGGGGGCCTGATGAGCAGTTCTTC	CASSGDRGPDEQFF	TRBD1	TRBV9	TRBJ2-1	.
TGTGCCAGCAGAATTAGTGACGGGAGGGTTCGGCTGTTTTTT	CASRISDGRVRLFF	TRBD2	TRBV6-6	TRBJ2-2	.
TGTGCCAGCATATTGAACGGTAAAGAGACCCAGTACTTC	CASILNGKETQYF	.	TRBV6-1	TRBJ2-5	.
TGTGCCAGTAGCCTCAAGACCCTTGGACTAGGGGGACTTATAGATACGCAGTATTTT	CASSLKTLGLGGLIDTQYF	.	TRBV19	TRBJ2-3	.
TGTGCCATCAGTGAGTCTCAACAGGGGGTTAGTGGCTACACCTTC	CAISESQQGVSGYTF	TRBD1	TRBV10-3	TRBJ1-2	.
TGCGCCAGCAGCTTGGTAGCAGGGGAGAGCTACACCTTC	CASSLVAGESYTF	.	TRBV5-1	TRBJ1-2	.
TGTGCCAGCAGTTACGATAGCAGGGGAGAGCGTGAGCAGTTCTTC	CASSYDSRGEREQFF	.	TRBV6-5	TRBJ2-1	.
TGCAGCGTTAAAGGGCAGGGGGACCACGAGCAGTACTTC	CSVKGQGDHEQYF	TRBD1	TRBV29-1	TRBJ2-7	once